The 7 T cell receptor beta chains listed next were all sequenced from one sample in a study of blood T cell repertoires in COVID-19. This table comes from immunoSEQ multiplex PCR, and its TCRdb copy is limited to in-frame clones, with some not included. The table lists 150,000 to 200,000 clones, 65% to 80% of them singletons. The specimen was peripheral blood. These TCRs come from a man aged 45-65 years who had recovered from COVID-19.

V gene TRBV28 combines with J gene TRBJ2-7; D call uncertain. In germline, CDR1 is MDHEN, CDR2 SYDVKM. This CDR3 region has 13 residues. The V end lost 2 bases, the J end lost 3 bases, and 8 bases lay between the germline ends. The CDR3 reads CASSLGQNYEQYF. CDR3 DNA sequence: TGTGCCAGCAGTTTAGGGCAGAACTACGAGCAGTACTTC.

This chain links TRBV11-2 with TRBJ2-7; the match to TRBD2 covers 9 bases. From germline, CDR1 is SGHAT and CDR2 FQNNGV. The CDR3 is 15 residues long. Trimming removed 5 bases from V and 7 bases from J; junction bases left unmatched: 12. This chain's CDR3 is CASSLFGGRAWEQYF. The CDR3, as DNA: TGTGCCAGCAGCCTATTCGGCGGGAGGGCATGGGAGCAGTACTTC. Variable domain in full (rest from reference TRBV11-2 and TRBJ2-7): EAGVAQSPRYKIIEKRQSVAFWCNPISGHATLYWYQQILGQGPKLLIQFQNNGVVDDSQLPKDRFSAERLKGVDSTLKIQPAKLEDSAVYLCASSLFGGRAWEQYFGPGTRLTVT.

The chain has TRBV7-2 and TRBJ2-1; D perhaps matches TRBD2 (5 bases). CDR1 SGHTA and CDR2 FQGNSA come from the germline V gene. There are 12 residues in the CDR3. V lost 3 bases to trimming and J lost 8 bases, with 8 bases between them. CDR3 loop: CASSLAGHEQFF. The CDR3 nucleotides read TGTGCCAGCAGCTTGGCGGGTCATGAGCAGTTCTTC.

V and J are TRBV29-1 and TRBJ2-3, with 8 bases identical to TRBD2. CDR3 length: 14 amino acids. CDR1 SQVTM and CDR2 ANQGSEA come from the germline V gene. V dropped 7 bases and J dropped 4; count of bases not matched to a gene: 10. Here the CDR3 DNA reads TGCAGCGCCAGGGAGCGGGAGTGGGCAGATACGCAGTATTTT. It codes for CSAREREWADTQYF.

The chain carries TRBV30 and TRBJ2-2, with 13 bases that match TRBD2. The J segment lost 6 bases and the V segment lost 3 bases, leaving 13 bases of the junction unmatched. The CDR3 consists of 18 residues. The germline CDR1 and CDR2 sequences are GTSNPN and SVGIG (reference sequence). The CDR3 nucleotides read TGTGCCTGGAGCGACAAATCCGGGACTAGCGGGATTGCCGGGGAGCTGTTTTTT. Amino acid sequence: CAWSDKSGTSGIAGELFF.

The chain is built from TRBV5-1 and TRBJ1-3; a weak D match, TRBD1 (6 bases). Trimming shortened V by 6 bases and J by 2 bases, and 18 bases separated the two germline ends. The germline V gene has CDR1 SGHRS and CDR2 YFSETQ. The CDR3 loop spans 16 amino acids. As DNA, the CDR3 is TGCGCCAGCAAGAGGTCCTGGACAGCTCCTGGAAACACCATATATTTT. As protein: CASKRSWTAPGNTIYF. The full variable domain, completed using reference TRBV5-1 and TRBJ1-3, is KAGVTQTPRYLIKTRGQQVTLSCSPISGHRSVSWYQQTPGQGLQFLFEYFSETQRNKGNFPGRFSGRQFSNSRSEMNVSTLELGDSALYLCASKRSWTAPGNTIYFGEGSWLTVV.

The chain employs TRBV15 and TRBJ2-7; 9 bases agree with TRBD2. Per the germline V gene, CDR1 is LNHNV and CDR2 is YYDKDF (reference sequence). V was clipped by 0 bases and J by 3 bases; unmatched bases: 6. There are 16 residues in the CDR3. The CDR3 loop reads CATSRERTSVSYEQYF. In nucleotides, the CDR3 is TGTGCCACCAGCAGAGAGCGGACTAGCGTAAGCTACGAGCAGTACTTC.